These 29 T cell receptor beta chains were sequenced from one sample in a study of cytomegalovirus exposure and HLA in healthy donors. 13 Jbeta primers and 60 Vbeta primers were used for the PCR. Repertoires were generated with immunoSEQ multiplex PCR, while TCRdb's copy carries only in-frame clones and drops some. The sample table includes approximately 100,000 clones. Sequenced material: PBMCs. All receptors derive from a man between 50 and 59 years old in good health and CMV-seronegative.

As concerns this clone: Germline is not matched at one junction end, which may reflect a read error. Other nucleotide sequences from this sample produce the same CDR3. The chain couples TRBV6-1 to TRBJ1-5; D remains ambiguous. Per the germline V gene, CDR1 is MNHNS and CDR2 is SASEGT. There are 13 residues in the CDR3. CDR3 DNA: TGCGCCAGCAGGAGGCTTGACAATCAGCCCCAGCATTTT. It translates to CASRRLDNQPQHF.

The rearrangement joins TRBV6-5 to TRBJ1-2; D may be TRBD1 (5 bases). V shed 5 bases and J shed 8 bases, with 21 bases lying between them. CDR1 and CDR2 from the germline V gene are MNHEY and SVGAGI. The CDR3 sequence is 15 residues long. CDR3 sequence reads: CASSGRGGARGGYTF. As DNA, the CDR3 is TGTGCCAGCAGTGGAAGGGGCGGCGCGCGGGGAGGCTACACCTTC.

The gene calls are TRBV29-1 and TRBJ1-2; the D is unclear. V shed 6 bases and J shed 3 bases, with 17 bases lying between them. The germline V gene has CDR1 SQVTM and CDR2 ANQGSEA. This CDR3 is 14 amino acids long. Written as DNA, the CDR3 is TGCAGCGTGACCGAGGTTGTGCGTGACTATGGCTACACCTTC. Translation gives CSVTEVVRDYGYTF.

The chain uses TRBV11-3 and TRBJ1-1; TRBD1 aligns across 7 bases. The CDR3 loop spans 13 amino acids. J was trimmed by 8 bases and V by 5 bases; bases with no gene match: 8. Germline V gene lookup returns CDR1 SGHNT and CDR2 YENEEA. The CDR3 sequence: CASSQGTAREAFF. CDR3 DNA: TGTGCCAGCAGCCAAGGGACAGCCCGGGAAGCTTTCTTT.

Note on this clone: Distinct nucleotide sequences in the sample also encode this CDR3. V usage is TRBV19 and J usage is TRBJ1-1, with D unclear. Germline values: CDR1 LNHDA, CDR2 SQIVND (reference sequence). The CDR3 is made up of 14 amino acids. Trimming stripped 2 bases from V and 0 bases from J, with 7 bases between. The CDR3 nucleotides are TGTGCCAGTAGTATAACCGGGGTGAACACTGAAGCTTTCTTT. This gives the protein CASSITGVNTEAFF.

The rearrangement uses TRBV9 and TRBJ1-6; no definite D call. Trimming took off 0 bases at V and 10 bases at J, with 20 bases between the two ends. The CDR3 loop spans 17 amino acids. Looked up from germline, CDR1 is SGDLS and CDR2 is YYNGEE. CDR3 amino acids: CASSVEPRGSSSSPLHF. CDR3 DNA: TGTGCCAGCAGCGTAGAGCCCCGAGGCAGCTCGAGCTCACCCCTCCACTTT.

V is TRBV6-5 and J is TRBJ2-3, with 7 bases that match TRBD2. The CDR3 consists of 15 residues. After removal of 0 bases from V and 3 bases from J, the junction contained 3 bases not matched to a gene. CDR1 and CDR2 from the germline V gene are MNHEY and SVGAGI. CDR3 region: CASSYSILATDTQYF. The CDR3 region has the DNA TGTGCCAGCAGTTACTCGATACTAGCGACAGATACGCAGTATTTT.

In nucleotides, the CDR3 is TGTGCCAGTGCGTCATACTCTGGAAACACCATATATTTT. This codes for CASASYSGNTIYF. The rearrangement uses TRBV28 and TRBJ1-3; D is undetermined. V was shortened by 9 bases and J by 0 bases, with 9 bases between the two germline ends. Per the germline V gene, CDR1 is MDHEN and CDR2 is SYDVKM. The CDR3 extends over 13 amino acids.

The J gene is TRBJ1-6, the V gene TRBV27, with 7 bases lining up with TRBD1. V lost 4 bases, J lost 7 bases, and 10 bases stayed unmatched. This CDR3 spans 16 amino acids. CDR1 is MNHEY, CDR2 SMNVEV, per germline (reference sequence). In DNA form, the CDR3 reads TGTGCCAGCAGTTCCGATAGGGGGCCGGGCAATTCACCCCTCCACTTT. Residues: CASSSDRGPGNSPLHF.

J is TRBJ2-4 and V is TRBV14; D perhaps matches TRBD1 (5 bases). The CDR3 runs to 13 residues. Looked up from germline, CDR1 is SGHDN and CDR2 is FVKESK. Between the trimmed V and J ends, which lost 2 bases and 7 bases, there was a span of 9 bases. The CDR3 DNA is TGTGCCAGCAGCCAACAGGGTTCGAACATTCAGTACTTC. Amino acid sequence: CASSQQGSNIQYF.

The V call is TRBV18, the J call TRBJ2-5; 8 bases agree with TRBD2. The tail of the sequence fits TRBJ2-7 better, so the J call may be wrong. Germline CDR1 and CDR2: KGHSH and LQKENI. The CDR3 sequence is 14 residues long. The DNA of the CDR3 is TGTGCCAGCTCACCAGACCGGGAGGGATACGAGCAGTACTTC. This codes for CASSPDREGYEQYF.

The chain is built from TRBV29-1 and TRBJ2-3; TRBD1 agrees at 7 bases. Germline V gene data show CDR1 as SQVTM and CDR2 as ANQGSEA. This CDR3 spans 14 amino acids. V dropped 2 bases and J dropped 5; count of bases not matched to a gene: 7. The CDR3 here is CSVEKVQGQDTQYF. In DNA, the CDR3 is TGCAGCGTTGAAAAGGTACAGGGGCAAGATACGCAGTATTTT.

The chain uses TRBV4-2 and TRBJ2-1; no reliable D call. V lost 2 bases to trimming and J lost 7 bases, with 6 bases between them. CDR1 is LGHNA and CDR2 is YNFKEQ in the germline V gene. CDR3 length: 12 amino acids. As DNA, the CDR3 is TGTGCCAGCAGCCAACAGAGGAATGAGCAGTTCTTC. It encodes CASSQQRNEQFF.

V usage is TRBV7-6 and J usage is TRBJ2-2; tentative D call: TRBD1 (6 bases). The CDR3 loop spans 18 amino acids. Germline V gene sequence: CDR1 SGHVS, CDR2 FNYEAQ. V lost 2 bases to trimming and J lost 5 bases, with 21 bases between them. The CDR3 DNA follows: TGTGCCAGCAGCTTAACCCATCTAGGGGGAACCGGAACCGGGGAGCTGTTTTTT. Amino acids: CASSLTHLGGTGTGELFF.

The genes are TRBV6-1 and TRBJ1-3; 8 positions agree with TRBD1. V was clipped by 3 bases and J by 11 bases; unmatched bases: 9. CDR3 length: 14 residues. The germline gives CDR1 MNHNS, CDR2 SASEGT. Here the CDR3 DNA reads TGTGCCAGCAGTGAGTCAGGGGGCGGCAACGCCATATATTTT. It codes for CASSESGGGNAIYF.

The chain has TRBV4-3 and TRBJ2-2, with D uncertain. The CDR3 covers 15 residues. V was clipped by 4 bases and J by 5 bases, with 14 bases between them. CDR1 and CDR2 from the germline V gene are LGHNA and YSLEER. This chain's CDR3 is CASSLERRRTGELFF. CDR3 nucleotides: TGCGCCAGCAGCCTAGAGCGACGGCGGACCGGGGAGCTGTTTTTT.

J is TRBJ2-2 and V is TRBV19; 9 bases agree with TRBD1. The junction had 6 bases not matched to a gene; V was cut back by 6 bases and J by 1 base. Germline CDR1 and CDR2: LNHDA and SQIVND (reference sequence). This CDR3 contains 16 residues. CDR3 DNA: TGTGCCAGTAGAGCTACAGGGGGCCGGAACACCGGGGAGCTGTTTTTT. Translated: CASRATGGRNTGELFF.

V and J are TRBV19 and TRBJ2-7, with 7 nucleotides matching TRBD1. The germline gives CDR1 LNHDA, CDR2 SQIVND (reference sequence). The ends lost 6 bases at V and 6 bases at J; junction bases unmatched: 8. This CDR3 has 13 residues. The CDR3 is CASSVTGLSEQYF. The CDR3 region has the DNA TGTGCCAGTAGCGTGACAGGGCTCAGCGAGCAGTACTTC.

The V and J genes are TRBV5-1 and TRBJ1-1, with 9 positions matching TRBD1. V shed 0 bases and J 3 bases; nucleotides not matched to a gene: 6. The germline V gene encodes CDR1 SGHRS and CDR2 YFSETQ. This CDR3 comprises 16 residues. The CDR3 loop reads CASSLVQGAAYTEAFF. In DNA, the CDR3 is TGCGCCAGCAGCTTGGTACAGGGGGCAGCGTACACTGAAGCTTTCTTT.

V gene TRBV9 combines with J gene TRBJ2-2; TRBD2 is a possible D gene (6 bases). V was pared by 3 bases and J by 4 bases, with 13 bases between. The germline gives CDR1 SGDLS, CDR2 YYNGEE. The CDR3 covers 15 residues. The CDR3 protein is CASSDRELGTGELFF. For the CDR3, the DNA is TGTGCCAGCAGCGATCGGGAGTTGGGCACCGGGGAGCTGTTTTTT.

The chain is built from TRBV5-6 and TRBJ2-1; 10 positions agree with TRBD2. Germline V gives CDR1 SGHDT, CDR2 YYEEEE. The V gene end was trimmed by 4 bases and the J gene end by 5 bases; junction bases not matched to a gene: 6. The CDR3 has 15 amino acids. CDR3 protein: CASSSLAGDNNEQFF. CDR3 nucleotides: TGTGCCAGCAGCAGCCTAGCGGGGGATAACAATGAGCAGTTCTTC.

This chain links TRBV11-3 with TRBJ2-3; 7 nucleotides align to TRBD1. This CDR3 spans 14 amino acids. Germline CDR1 SGHNT, CDR2 YENEEA. The V segment lost 4 bases and the J segment 3 bases; nucleotides outside the gene matches: 4. The CDR3 is CASSSRQGTDTQYF. CDR3 DNA sequence: TGTGCCAGCAGCTCCCGACAGGGAACAGATACGCAGTATTTT.

This chain joins TRBV29-1 and TRBJ1-4; 8 positions match TRBD1. V lost 4 bases to trimming and J lost 1 base; unmatched junction nucleotides: 5. The CDR3 length is 15 residues. The germline V gene encodes CDR1 SQVTM and CDR2 ANQGSEA. The CDR3 loop reads CSVGQGARTNEKLFF. The CDR3 region has the DNA TGCAGCGTTGGGCAGGGGGCAAGAACTAATGAAAAACTGTTTTTT.

With respect to this clone: Relative to the germline gene, one junction end is altered; a read error may explain this. This sequence joins TRBV7-7 and TRBJ2-6, with TRBD1 as a possible D gene (6 bases). The CDR3 is 14 residues long. Germline-derived CDR1 and CDR2 are SSHAT and FNYEAQ (reference sequence). In DNA, the CDR3 is TGTGCTAGCAGCTTAGGCGGACAGAGCAACGTCCTGACTTTC. Translated, it gives CASSLGGQSNVLTF. The full variable domain, in which reference TRBV7-7 and TRBJ2-6 provide the parts outside the CDR3, is GAGVSQSPRYKVTKRGQDVTLRCDPISSHATLYWYQQALGQGPEFLTYFNYEAQPDKSGLPSDRFSAERPEGSISTLTIQRTEQRDSAMYRCASSLGGQSNVLTFGAGSRLTVL.

This chain uses TRBV18 with TRBJ2-5; perhaps TRBD2 as D (5 bases). Germline lookup yields CDR1 KGHSH and CDR2 LQKENI. V lost 0 bases and J lost 2, with 10 bases in between. CDR3 size: 15 residues. The chain's CDR3 is CASSPPAGRQETQYF. CDR3 DNA: TGTGCCAGCTCACCACCGGCGGGCAGGCAAGAGACCCAGTACTTC.

The chain uses TRBV4-1 and TRBJ1-2; 9 bases line up with TRBD1. Germline CDR1 MGHRA, CDR2 YSYEKL. With 5 bases clipped from V and 0 bases from J, the junction kept 4 bases outside the gene matches. This CDR3 contains 15 residues. The CDR3 nucleotides read TGCGCCAGCAGCAACGGACAGGGGACTAACTATGGCTACACCTTC. Translation gives CASSNGQGTNYGYTF.

V usage is TRBV29-1 and J usage is TRBJ2-7, with D possibly matching TRBD1 (6 bases). V lost 3 bases, J lost 3 bases, and 9 bases lay in between. CDR3 size: 12 residues. The germline V gene has CDR1 SQVTM and CDR2 ANQGSEA. CDR3 DNA: TGCAGCGTTGAGCTGACAGGCTACGAGCAGTACTTC. Its protein product is CSVELTGYEQYF.

This chain links TRBV6-4 with TRBJ2-1; D is ambiguous. Germline-derived CDR1 and CDR2 are MRHNA and SNTAGT. V was pared by 3 bases and J by 2 bases, with 11 bases between. This CDR3 is built from 15 residues. The CDR3 reads CASSESPSPYNEQFF. CDR3 sequence (DNA): TGTGCCAGCAGTGAATCTCCTAGTCCCTACAATGAGCAGTTCTTC.

This chain links TRBV6-1 with TRBJ2-7; maybe TRBD1 (6 bases). The CDR3 totals 14 residues. V was shortened by 6 bases and J by 7 bases, with 19 bases between the two germline ends. In germline, CDR1 is MNHNS, CDR2 SASEGT. The chain's CDR3 is CASSRDRQAAEQYF. The CDR3 DNA is TGTGCCAGCAGCAGAGACAGGCAGGCGGCAGAGCAGTACTTC.